These 27 T cell receptor beta chains were all obtained from the same sample, sequenced in a study of blood T cell repertoires in COVID-19. Some clones are missing from TCRdb's copy, which holds only in-frame ones; the method was immunoSEQ multiplex PCR. The sample records about 120,000 clones, around 91% being singletons. Sequenced input: peripheral blood. Source of these receptors: a man aged 70 or older with active or convalescent COVID-19.

The J gene is TRBJ2-6, the V gene TRBV24-1; weak D call: TRBD1 (6 bases). This CDR3 region has 16 residues. Between the trimmed V and J ends, which lost 3 bases and 2 bases, there was a span of 10 bases. The germline V gene encodes CDR1 KGHDR and CDR2 SFDVKD. In DNA form, the CDR3 reads TGTGCCACCAGTGATCCAGGGGTCACTGGGGCCAACGTCCTGACTTTC. Its protein product is CATSDPGVTGANVLTF.

The chain has TRBV19 and TRBJ2-7; D is perhaps TRBD1 (5 bases). V dropped 5 bases and J dropped 6 bases, with 11 bases sitting between them. The germline CDR1 and CDR2 sequences are LNHDA and SQIVND (reference sequence). The CDR3 spans 12 residues. CDR3 sequence: CASSAFQGEQYF. CDR3 sequence (DNA): TGTGCCAGTAGTGCCTTTCAGGGCGAGCAGTACTTC. The full variable domain, in which reference TRBV19 and TRBJ2-7 provide the parts outside the CDR3, is DGGITQSPKYLFRKEGQNVTLSCEQNLNHDAMYWYRQDPGQGLRLIYYSQIVNDFQKGDIAEGYSVSREKKESFPLTVTSAQKNPTAFYLCASSAFQGEQYFGPGTRLTVT.

This CDR3 is CASQPGGPVDTQYF. DNA for the CDR3: TGTGCCAGCCAGCCGGGAGGGCCGGTAGATACGCAGTATTTT. This chain uses TRBV5-5 with TRBJ2-3, with 8 bases aligning to TRBD2. Trimming took 7 bases from V and 5 from J; bases not matched to a gene: 9. The CDR3 is 14 residues long. Germline V gene data show CDR1 as SGHKS and CDR2 as YYEKEE (reference sequence).

The V and J genes are TRBV19 and TRBJ1-1, with D tentatively TRBD1 (5 bases). The CDR3 is made up of 16 amino acids. CDR1 LNHDA and CDR2 SQIVND come from the germline V gene (reference sequence). V dropped 0 bases and J dropped 0 bases, with 11 bases sitting between them. As DNA, the CDR3 is TGTGCCAGTAGTATAGAGGGAAGGGGAATGAACACTGAAGCTTTCTTT. It codes for CASSIEGRGMNTEAFF.

The chain uses TRBV5-1 and TRBJ2-5; 13 nucleotides agree with TRBD2. V was clipped by 5 bases and J by 4 bases; unmatched bases: 11. The germline CDR1 and CDR2 sequences are SGHRS and YFSETQ. CDR3 length: 17 residues. The CDR3 here is CASRYRGLAGERETQYF. The CDR3 DNA is TGCGCCAGCAGATATCGCGGACTAGCGGGAGAGAGAGAGACCCAGTACTTC.

The genes are TRBV5-1 and TRBJ2-7; tentatively, D is TRBD1 (6 bases). The V and J ends lost 3 bases and 2 bases respectively, with 15 bases between them. Germline V CDR1 and CDR2: SGHRS, YFSETQ. This CDR3 spans 15 amino acids. The CDR3 DNA reads as TGCGCCAGCAGCTCTCAACAGGGAATGGCCTACGAGCAGTACTTC. Translating gives CASSSQQGMAYEQYF.

The chain couples TRBV18 to TRBJ2-7; 12 bases are shared with TRBD1. The CDR3 has 15 amino acids. The germline gives CDR1 KGHSH, CDR2 LQKENI. The V and J ends lost 2 bases and 7 bases, in that order; junction bases with no gene match: 6. In DNA, the CDR3 is TGTGCCAGCTCACCAACGGGACAGGGGGCTGGTGAGCAGTACTTC. Its translation: CASSPTGQGAGEQYF.

V and J are TRBV2 and TRBJ2-3; the D gene is possibly TRBD1 (6 bases). This CDR3 comprises 14 residues. CDR1 and CDR2 from the germline V gene are SNHLY and FYNNEI. The V gene lost 8 bases and the J gene lost 4 bases, with 16 bases spanning the gap. The CDR3 nucleotides are TGTGCCAGCGATCTTTTCAGGGGCGCAGATACGCAGTATTTT. It codes for CASDLFRGADTQYF.

The V and J genes are TRBV2 and TRBJ1-2; D unresolved. Trimming shortened V by 6 bases and J by 0 bases, and 8 bases separated the two germline ends. Germline values: CDR1 SNHLY, CDR2 FYNNEI. The CDR3 is 13 residues long. In DNA form, the CDR3 reads TGTGCCAGCAGCGCGGAGACTAACTATGGCTACACCTTC. It codes for CASSAETNYGYTF.

CDR3 residues: CAISGSTGGFGDTQYF. As DNA, the CDR3 is TGTGCCATCAGTGGTTCGACAGGGGGTTTTGGAGATACGCAGTATTTT. The genes are TRBV10-3 and TRBJ2-3; 9 positions agree with TRBD1. The V gene end was trimmed by 4 bases and the J gene end by 5 bases; junction bases not matched to a gene: 10. The CDR3 covers 16 residues. Germline-derived CDR1 and CDR2 are ENHRY and SYGVKD.

The genes are TRBV28 and TRBJ2-1; TRBD2 aligns across 12 bases. Germline-derived CDR1 and CDR2 are MDHEN and SYDVKM. The CDR3 length is 14 residues. V was pared by 10 bases and J by 6 bases, with 7 bases of the junction left unmatched. The DNA for the CDR3 is TGTGCCACCTATCTAGCGGGAGGGCCCAATGAGCAGTTCTTC. Its translation is CATYLAGGPNEQFF.

A word on this clone: Germline is not matched at one junction end, which may reflect a read error. Other DNA sequences of this sample code for an identical CDR3. The chain links TRBV13 to TRBJ2-7, with 8 bases aligning to TRBD2. CDR1 and CDR2 from the germline V gene are PRHDT and FYEKMQ (reference sequence). This CDR3 is 15 amino acids long. The CDR3 sequence is CARRSGGGLTYEQYF. The CDR3 DNA reads as TGCGCCCGCCGGTCCGGGGGGGGGCTAACCTACGAGCAGTACTTC.

This rearrangement joins TRBV7-3 to TRBJ2-2, with D possibly being TRBD2 (6 bases). CDR1 and CDR2 from the germline V gene are SGHTA and FQGTGA. This CDR3 comprises 15 residues. The germline V and J ends were trimmed by 5 bases and 5 bases, with 15 bases remaining between them. The CDR3 sequence is CASSPRPGGTGELFF. CDR3 in DNA: TGTGCCAGCAGCCCCCGACCCGGGGGTACCGGGGAGCTGTTTTTT.

This chain connects TRBV6-5 to TRBJ2-1, with a possible D match to TRBD2 (5 bases). This CDR3 contains 15 residues. The germline V gene has CDR1 MNHEY and CDR2 SVGAGI. The germline V and J ends were trimmed by 6 bases and 1 base, with 13 bases remaining between them. The chain's CDR3 is CASRPGIGSYNEQFF. The DNA of the CDR3 is TGTGCCAGCAGGCCGGGGATTGGATCCTACAATGAGCAGTTCTTC.

The sample holds one count of this clone. The germline gene is not matched at one end of the junction; a read error may be the cause. The chain couples TRBV5-1 to TRBJ2-5; maybe TRBD1 (6 bases). The CDR3 runs to 14 residues. The germline gives CDR1 SGHRS, CDR2 YFSETQ. CDR3 sequence: CASSSGTNQEIQYF. CDR3 DNA: TGCGCCAGCAGCTCCGGGACAAACCAAGAGATCCAGTACTTC.

The rearrangement joins TRBV28 to TRBJ1-5; no reliable D call. In germline, CDR1 is MDHEN, CDR2 SYDVKM. Trimming stripped 2 bases from V and 7 bases from J, with 12 bases between. The CDR3 spans 14 residues. CDR3 in amino acids: CASSLVTGKQPQHF. For the CDR3, the DNA is TGTGCCAGCAGTTTAGTCACGGGGAAACAGCCCCAGCATTTT.

This sequence joins TRBV19 and TRBJ2-5, with D possibly matching TRBD2 (5 bases). Trimming removed 3 bases from V and 5 bases from J, with 22 bases in between. CDR3 length: 17 amino acids. Germline CDR1 and CDR2: LNHDA and SQIVND (reference sequence). The DNA for the CDR3 is TGTGCCAGTAGTATTGGGCCGCCGGGCTCGGGGTTGGAGACCCAGTACTTC. It codes for CASSIGPPGSGLETQYF. Using reference TRBV19 and TRBJ2-5 for the parts outside the CDR3, the full variable domain is DGGITQSPKYLFRKEGQNVTLSCEQNLNHDAMYWYRQDPGQGLRLIYYSQIVNDFQKGDIAEGYSVSREKKESFPLTVTSAQKNPTAFYLCASSIGPPGSGLETQYFGPGTRLLVL.

V gene TRBV14 combines with J gene TRBJ1-2; the D is unclear. This CDR3 comprises 12 residues. V was clipped by 0 bases and J by 7 bases, with 6 bases between them. CDR1 and CDR2 from the germline V gene are SGHDN and FVKESK. The CDR3 DNA reads TGTGCCAGCAGCCAAGATCGTCTTGGCTACACCTTC. Its protein product is CASSQDRLGYTF.

J is TRBJ2-7 and V is TRBV29-1, with TRBD2 matching over 7 bases. Per germline, CDR1 SQVTM and CDR2 ANQGSEA. V was clipped by 5 bases and J by 7 bases; unmatched bases: 5. The CDR3 spans 11 residues. This CDR3 reads CSVLRGGEQYF. In DNA, the CDR3 is TGCAGCGTTCTTAGGGGAGGGGAGCAGTACTTC.

The genes are TRBV15 and TRBJ1-5, with D perhaps matching TRBD1 (5 bases). Per the germline V gene, CDR1 is LNHNV and CDR2 is YYDKDF (reference sequence). V was trimmed by 8 bases and J by 0 bases, leaving 11 bases between them. The CDR3 extends over 14 amino acids. CDR3 protein: CATADSYSNQPQHF. Here the CDR3 DNA reads TGTGCCACCGCAGACAGCTATAGCAATCAGCCCCAGCATTTT.

As DNA, the CDR3 is TGTGCCAGCAGAAGACTCGCTTTAAACACTGAAGCTTTCTTT. This sequence encodes CASRRLALNTEAFF. The gene calls are TRBV27 and TRBJ1-1; D uncertain. CDR1 is MNHEY, CDR2 SMNVEV, per germline (reference sequence). The germline V and J ends were trimmed by 6 bases and 2 bases, with 13 bases remaining between them. CDR3 length equals 14 residues.

The V call is TRBV10-3, the J call TRBJ1-5; 9 bases agree with TRBD1. The V segment lost 10 bases and the J segment 0 bases; nucleotides outside the gene matches: 4. The CDR3 contains 14 residues. Per germline, CDR1 ENHRY and CDR2 SYGVKD. The CDR3 DNA sequence: TGTGCCAGTCGGACAGGGGCTAGCAATCAGCCCCAGCATTTT. The encoded protein is CASRTGASNQPQHF.

This clone was seen a few times. The rearrangement joins TRBV5-1 to TRBJ2-1; a weak D match, TRBD2 (6 bases). V shed 0 bases and J shed 7 bases, with 8 bases lying between them. Germline V gives CDR1 SGHRS, CDR2 YFSETQ. The CDR3 is made up of 13 amino acids. The CDR3 protein is CASSLERGNEQFF. The CDR3 region has the DNA TGCGCCAGCAGCTTGGAACGGGGGAATGAGCAGTTCTTC.

There are a few counts of this clone. V is TRBV30 and J is TRBJ1-1; D is uncertain. This CDR3 spans 14 amino acids. Germline V gives CDR1 GTSNPN, CDR2 SVGIG (reference sequence). V lost 4 bases, J lost 1 base, and 13 bases lay in between. Written as DNA, the CDR3 is TGTGCCTGGACGGCAGGAGGCCGGAACACTGAAGCTTTCTTT. Amino acids: CAWTAGGRNTEAFF. Supplemented by reference TRBV30 and TRBJ1-1, the full variable domain reads SQTIHQWPATLVQPVGSPLSLECTVEGTSNPNLYWYRQAAGRGLQLLFYSVGIGQISSEVPQNLSASRPQDRQFILSSKKLLLSDSGFYLCAWTAGGRNTEAFFGQGTRLTVV.

The J gene is TRBJ1-1, the V gene TRBV18; D is unclear. Germline-derived CDR1 and CDR2 are KGHSH and LQKENI. V shed 2 bases and J shed 2 bases, with 9 bases lying between them. This CDR3 has 14 residues. The CDR3 sequence: CASSPAARNTEAFF. DNA for the CDR3: TGTGCCAGCTCACCAGCAGCGCGTAACACTGAAGCTTTCTTT.

The chain couples TRBV4-2 to TRBJ1-5, with D tentatively TRBD1 (6 bases). The V end lost 3 bases, the J end lost 4 bases, and 13 bases lay between the germline ends. The CDR3 loop spans 15 amino acids. In germline, CDR1 is LGHNA, CDR2 YNFKEQ. Here the CDR3 DNA reads TGTGCCAGCAGCCAGAGACAGGCCGCTAATCAGCCCCAGCATTTT. Protein: CASSQRQAANQPQHF.

The chain employs TRBV27 and TRBJ1-1, with D possibly TRBD1 on 6 matching bases. Germline V CDR1 and CDR2: MNHEY, SMNVEV (reference sequence). The germline V and J ends were trimmed by 2 bases and 5 bases, with 24 bases remaining between them. The CDR3 has 18 residues. The CDR3 sequence is CASSLQPGTPTGWTEAFF. The CDR3 nucleotides are TGTGCCAGCAGTTTACAACCCGGGACACCCACGGGATGGACTGAAGCTTTCTTT.